This T cell receptor beta chain was documented in a study of T cell changes during pregnancy in multiple sclerosis. Method: immunoSEQ multiplex PCR; TCRdb's copy keeps in-frame clones and lacks some. The sample includes more than 55,000 clones, 91% of them seen just once. From germline, CDR1 is SGHRS and CDR2 YFSETQ. CDR3 length: 17 amino acids. Trimming took 4 bases from V and 1 from J, leaving 19 bases between them. This clone was seen only once. The source material was peripheral blood, sampled after pregnancy. V usage is TRBV5-1 and J usage is TRBJ2-3; D might be TRBD2 (6 bases). The receptor was derived from a female donor in good health, enrolled as a control in a pregnancy study. For the CDR3, the DNA is TGCGCCAGCAGCGGCCAGCGATCGGGGGAGGGCACAGATACGCAGTATTTT. Amino acid sequence: CASSGQRSGEGTDTQYF.